Listed below are T cell receptor beta chains from one sample, sequenced in a study of identical twins. Each CDR3 protein is one row after TCRdb ran MiXCR on the 5' RACE reads. The repertoire holds more than 650,000 distinct CDR3 sequences, with around 5.7% as singletons. Input material: naive T cells sorted from blood. The receptors shown here come from a man younger than 35 in good health. CDR3s include the opening cysteine and the closing phenylalanine or tryptophan. A D gene is named only where the DNA matches it firmly. Expanded clones get a size class; other rows say once, few or many, or leave the size out.

V	D	size	J	DNA	CDR3
TRBV6-2/TRBV6-3	TRBD2	many	TRBJ2-3	TGTGCCAGCAGTTCGGGACTAGCGGGAGGCGGGGATACGCAGTATTTT	CASSSGLAGGGDTQYF
TRBV9	TRBD1	NA	TRBJ1-1	TGTGCCAGCAGCGCGACAGGGGACCCTGAAGCTTTCTTT	CASSATGDPEAFF
TRBV7-2	TRBD2	NA	TRBJ2-3	TGTGCCAGCAGCTTTCCCCCGCAGGGGGGGAATGGACTAGCGGGAGTAGGCGATACGCAGTATTTT	CASSFPPQGGNGLAGVGDTQYF
TRBV12-3/TRBV12-4	NA	many	TRBJ2-3	TGTGCCAGCACTCAGTCGCGGGTGAGGGCAGATACGCAGTATTTT	CASTQSRVRADTQYF
TRBV3-1	TRBD2	few	TRBJ2-5	TGTGCCAGCAGCCCTGGACTAGCGGGAGGAAAAGAGACCCAGTACTTC	CASSPGLAGGKETQYF
TRBV4-2	TRBD2	NA	TRBJ2-7	TGTGCCAGCAGTCCCCATAGGCGGGAGGGCCCCGGCGAGCAGTACTTC	CASSPHRREGPGEQYF
TRBV20-1	NA	many	TRBJ2-1	TGCAGTGCTAGAGGGTATAGGGGGAATGAGCAGTTCTTC	CSARGYRGNEQFF
TRBV10-3	TRBD1	few	TRBJ1-5	TGTGCCATCAGCCCAGACAGGGGGCATGAGCCCCAGCATTTT	CAISPDRGHEPQHF
TRBV5-1	NA	many	TRBJ2-1	TGCGCCAGCAGCTACCTAGATGAGCAGTTCTTC	CASSYLDEQFF
TRBV6-2/TRBV6-3	NA	many	TRBJ2-2	TGTGCCAGCTGCCCAACCGACCCCGGGGAGCTGTTTTTT	CASCPTDPGELFF
TRBV10-3	NA	many	TRBJ2-3	TGTGCCATCAGTGCTGGGGACTCTTACACAGATACGCAGTATTTT	CAISAGDSYTDTQYF
TRBV30	NA	few	TRBJ2-1	TGTGCCTGGAGTTCTACATACTTCAATGAGCAGTTCTTC	CAWSSTYFNEQFF
TRBV24-1	NA	many	TRBJ1-1	TGTGCCACCAGTCCTCCGGCAGGAGAAGCTTTCTTT	CATSPPAGEAFF
TRBV27	NA	many	TRBJ2-3	TGTGCCAGCAGTTCAAAAGATACGCAGTATTTT	CASSSKDTQYF
TRBV3-1	TRBD1	many	TRBJ2-1	TGTGCCAGCAGCCTACTCTCCGGGACAGCTAGAAATGAGCAGTTCTTC	CASSLLSGTARNEQFF
TRBV4-3	TRBD1	many	TRBJ1-2	TGCGCCAGCAGCCAAGCGACAGGGGGCGGTGGCTACACCTTC	CASSQATGGGGYTF
TRBV18	NA	NA	TRBJ2-7	TGTGCCAGCTCACGAGGAGAAGGGGGACTTCAGTACTTC	CASSRGEGGLQYF
TRBV6-2/TRBV6-3	NA	NA	TRBJ1-5	TGTGCCAGCAGTTACGTTGGAGTCCGCCAGCATTTT	CASSYVGVRQHF
TRBV7-3	TRBD2	many	TRBJ2-1	TGTGCCAGCAGCCCGAGCGGGACCTTAAATGAGCAGTTCTTC	CASSPSGTLNEQFF
TRBV6-5	NA	many	TRBJ2-1	TGTGCCAGCAGTTGGGGACCGGAGAATGAGCAGTTCTTC	CASSWGPENEQFF
TRBV5-1	NA	NA	TRBJ2-7	TGCGCCAGCAGCTCTGGTGGAGGGCAAGCCTACGAGCAGTACTTC	CASSSGGGQAYEQYF
TRBV11-3	NA	few	TRBJ2-5	TGTGCCAGCAGCGACAGGACGGTGGAGACCCAGTACTTC	CASSDRTVETQYF
TRBV5-1	TRBD2	many	TRBJ2-1	TGCGCCAGCAGCTTCGGACTAGTGGATAATGAGCAGTTCTTC	CASSFGLVDNEQFF
TRBV4-1	NA	many	TRBJ1-1	TGCGCCAGCAGCCAAGATGGAGGTTGGAGGGCAGGAAACACTGAAGCTTTCTTT	CASSQDGGWRAGNTEAFF
TRBV7-8	TRBD1	NA	TRBJ2-7	TGTGCCAGCAGCTCATTGACAGGGAAGACCTACGAGCAGTACTTC	CASSSLTGKTYEQYF
TRBV4-1	TRBD2	many	TRBJ2-1	TGCGCCAGCAGCCAAGAGGCCCCCGGGACTAGCGGGAGTAGCCCCTACAATGAGCAGTTCTTC	CASSQEAPGTSGSSPYNEQFF
TRBV6-5	NA	few	TRBJ2-7	TGTGCCAGCAGTTACCAGATCCCTCGGGCAATGTACGAGCAGTACTTC	CASSYQIPRAMYEQYF
TRBV11-1	TRBD2	NA	TRBJ2-1	TGTGCCAGCAGCTTCCCGGGACTAGCGGGAACAAGCTCCTACAATGAGCAGTTCTTC	CASSFPGLAGTSSYNEQFF
TRBV7-3	TRBD1	many	TRBJ2-7	TGTGCCAGCAGCTACGGTGGGACAGGGCTAAACGAGCAGTACTTC	CASSYGGTGLNEQYF
TRBV7-9	NA	few	TRBJ2-1	TGTGCCAGCAGCTTAGTTACGGCGGGATCCCTAAATGAGCAGTTCTTC	CASSLVTAGSLNEQFF
TRBV10-3	NA	NA	TRBJ2-7	TGTGCCATCAGTGAGGTCGGGTTACACGAGCAGTACTTC	CAISEVGLHEQYF
TRBV6-5	TRBD1	few	TRBJ2-5	TGTGCCAGCAGTTACGGCCGGGACAGACAAGAGACCCAGTACTTC	CASSYGRDRQETQYF
TRBV6-2/TRBV6-3	TRBD2	few	TRBJ2-1	TGTGCCAGCAACCGACTAGCGGGAGGAGACAATGAGCAGTTCTTC	CASNRLAGGDNEQFF
TRBV3-1	NA	few	TRBJ2-4	TGTGCCAGCAGCCAAGACCACATTCAGTACTTC	CASSQDHIQYF
TRBV6-1	NA	few	TRBJ1-2	TGTGCCAGCAGTGAATCACCGAGGGATGGCTACACCTTC	CASSESPRDGYTF